The next 27 T cell receptor beta chains were all read from a single sample in a study of shared clonotypes between healthy human individuals. Profiled with immunoSEQ multiplex PCR; TCRdb holds only in-frame clones, not every one. This table holds roughly 530,000 clones, almost 97% found once. Sequencing input: naive CD4+ T cells sorted from blood. As to subset: CD45RA+ positively selected. These receptors came from a woman in her thirties in good health.

The V call is TRBV28, the J call TRBJ2-7, with 8 bases matching TRBD1. This CDR3 has 14 amino acids. CDR1 and CDR2 from the germline V gene are MDHEN and SYDVKM. After removal of 7 bases from V and 5 bases from J, the junction contained 10 bases not matched to a gene. CDR3 sequence: CASTLQTGVDEQYF. The CDR3 DNA sequence: TGTGCCAGCACCCTACAGACAGGGGTGGACGAGCAGTACTTC.

The V and J genes are TRBV7-2 and TRBJ2-1, with no clear D. V lost 1 base and J 10 bases, leaving 11 bases between the germline ends. The CDR3 has 13 residues. The V gene's germline CDR1 is SGHTA and CDR2 FQGNSA. CDR3 sequence: CASSLEVISEQFF. The CDR3 DNA follows: TGTGCCAGCAGCTTAGAGGTTATTTCGGAGCAGTTCTTC.

On this clone itself: Other DNA sequences in the same sample also yield this CDR3. This chain connects TRBV30 to TRBJ2-5; D unclear. With the DNA end fitting TRBJ2-7 better, the J assignment may be wrong. This CDR3 has 11 amino acids. The germline V gene has CDR1 GTSNPN and CDR2 SVGIG (reference sequence). The CDR3 sequence is CAWSVGYEQYF. The CDR3 DNA follows: TGTGCCTGGAGTGTTGGTTACGAGCAGTACTTC.

The chain carries TRBV29-1 and TRBJ2-5; tentative D call: TRBD1 (6 bases). Trimming pared 5 bases from V and 2 bases from J, leaving 18 bases between. The CDR3 spans 15 residues. The germline gives CDR1 SQVTM, CDR2 ANQGSEA. CDR3 coding DNA: TGCAGCGTTAGGGGACGGCAGGGGATACAAGAGACCCAGTACTTC. Translated, it gives CSVRGRQGIQETQYF.

J is TRBJ2-1 and V is TRBV18, with 9 bases that match TRBD1. The CDR3 is made up of 17 amino acids. With V trimmed by 1 base and J by 4 bases, 8 bases remained unmatched. Germline V lookup: CDR1 KGHSH, CDR2 LQKENI. The CDR3 sequence is CASSPLPQGAPYNEQFF. The CDR3 nucleotides read TGTGCCAGCTCACCACTACCACAGGGGGCCCCTTACAATGAGCAGTTCTTC.

The J gene is TRBJ1-2, the V gene TRBV6-5, with TRBD1 matching 8 bases. The junction had 4 bases not matched to a gene; V was cut back by 4 bases and J by 6 bases. The length of the CDR3 is 13 residues. Germline CDR1 is MNHEY and CDR2 is SVGAGI. The CDR3 coding sequence is TGTGCCAGCAGTTTGCAGGGGGCTCATGGCTACACCTTC. Its translation is CASSLQGAHGYTF.

CDR3 in amino acids: CASRVGGSSGNTIYF. As DNA, the CDR3 is TGTGCCAGCAGGGTGGGAGGAAGCTCTGGAAACACCATATATTTT. The chain carries TRBV13 and TRBJ1-3; unclear D gene. Trimming cost V 6 bases and J 0 bases, with 12 bases left between them. Germline V CDR1 and CDR2: PRHDT, FYEKMQ (reference sequence). This CDR3 is built from 15 residues.

Worth noting for this clone: The sample holds other DNA sequences that translate to the same CDR3. The chain uses TRBV6-5 and TRBJ2-1; 7 nucleotides match TRBD2. V was pared by 0 bases and J by 0 bases, with 2 bases of the junction left unmatched. CDR1 and CDR2 from the germline V gene are MNHEY and SVGAGI. This CDR3 comprises 16 residues. The CDR3 spells CASSYSRGSSYNEQFF. CDR3 sequence (DNA): TGTGCCAGCAGTTACTCCCGCGGGAGCTCCTACAATGAGCAGTTCTTC.

V usage is TRBV25-1 and J usage is TRBJ2-2; D unresolved. V was cut by 0 bases and J by 5 bases, with 10 bases left in between. The CDR3 length is 15 residues. Germline loops: CDR1 MGHDK, CDR2 SYGVNS. The CDR3 region is CASSEYTPRTGELFF. CDR3 DNA sequence: TGTGCCAGCAGTGAATATACCCCTAGGACCGGGGAGCTGTTTTTT. The full variable domain, in which reference TRBV25-1 and TRBJ2-2 provide the parts outside the CDR3, is EADIYQTPRYLVIGTGKKITLECSQTMGHDKMYWYQQDPGMELHLIHYSYGVNSTEKGDLSSESTVSRIRTEHFPLTLESARPSHTSQYLCASSEYTPRTGELFFGEGSRLTVL.

The CDR3 here is CASSQDLGGLYGYTF. The CDR3 coding sequence is TGCGCCAGCAGCCAAGATCTAGGGGGCCTCTATGGCTACACCTTC. The V gene is TRBV4-1, the J gene TRBJ1-2; TRBD1 agrees at 7 bases. V gave up 0 bases and J gave up 4 bases; unmatched junction bases: 5. Germline V gene data show CDR1 as MGHRA and CDR2 as YSYEKL. There are 15 residues in the CDR3.

Only one count was recorded for this clone. CDR3: CASSLGPSTDTQYF. The CDR3 DNA reads TGTGCCAGCAGCCTGGGACCTTCCACAGATACGCAGTATTTT. The J gene is TRBJ2-3, the V gene TRBV7-9; D may correspond to TRBD1 or TRBD2 (5 bases each). CDR1 is SEHNR, CDR2 FQNEAQ, per germline (reference sequence). The CDR3 runs 14 residues. V was shortened by 5 bases and J by 2 bases, with 11 bases between the two germline ends.

The genes are TRBV7-9 and TRBJ2-3; no reliable D call. The CDR3 covers 13 residues. V was pared by 3 bases and J by 2 bases, with 6 bases between. Germline values: CDR1 SEHNR, CDR2 FQNEAQ (reference sequence). The CDR3 DNA reads TGTGCCAGCAGCTTCCCCTCCACAGATACGCAGTATTTT. Protein product: CASSFPSTDTQYF.

This clone was detected once. This chain joins TRBV9 and TRBJ2-1; perhaps TRBD2 as D (5 bases). This CDR3 contains 12 residues. In germline, CDR1 is SGDLS, CDR2 YYNGEE. V shed 3 bases and J shed 8 bases, with 9 bases lying between them. The CDR3 coding sequence is TGTGCCAGCAGCGCCCCTAGCCATGAGCAGTTCTTC. Residues: CASSAPSHEQFF.

The chain joins TRBV7-9 to TRBJ2-7, with a possible D match to TRBD2 (6 bases). The CDR3 length is 14 residues. V dropped 1 base and J dropped 5 bases, with 12 bases sitting between them. Germline-derived CDR1 and CDR2 are SEHNR and FQNEAQ (reference sequence). The CDR3 loop is CASSLVGGSHEQYF. Written as DNA, the CDR3 is TGTGCCAGCAGCTTAGTTGGAGGGTCCCACGAGCAGTACTTC.

CDR3 DNA sequence: TGTGCCAGCAGCTCCCGACAGGGGCCGGACGAGCAGTACTTC. Translation gives CASSSRQGPDEQYF. The V and J genes are TRBV28 and TRBJ2-5; the match to TRBD1 covers 8 bases. The assigned J gene may be wrong: the sequence end matches TRBJ2-7 better. Germline CDR1 is MDHEN and CDR2 is SYDVKM. This CDR3 is 14 amino acids long.

This chain uses TRBV2 with TRBJ1-3; 7 nucleotides line up with TRBD1. With 7 bases clipped from V and 4 bases from J, the junction kept 10 bases outside the gene matches. This CDR3 region has 15 residues. CDR1 and CDR2 from the germline V gene are SNHLY and FYNNEI. This CDR3 is CASNLDRVRGNTIYF. CDR3 DNA: TGTGCCAGCAACCTAGACAGGGTACGCGGAAACACCATATATTTT.

The chain links TRBV21-1 to TRBJ1-2; TRBD1, the table's D call, lacks a check against the DNA. TRBV21-1 is listed as a pseudogene. This CDR3 contains 15 residues. The CDR3 DNA is TGTGCCAGCAGCAAAGCCCCGGAGGGGGCGCATGGCTACACCTTC. It encodes CASSKAPEGAHGYTF.

The rearrangement uses TRBV28 and TRBJ1-5, with TRBD1 matching 8 bases. Germline CDR1 and CDR2: MDHEN and SYDVKM. CDR3 length equals 17 residues. V was clipped by 4 bases and J by 0 bases; unmatched bases: 8. Here the CDR3 DNA reads TGTGCCAGCAGTTCTCCGACAGGGGTGTATAGCAATCAGCCCCAGCATTTT. Protein product: CASSSPTGVYSNQPQHF.

The genes are TRBV28 and TRBJ2-2, with 11 bases lining up with TRBD2. The CDR3 has 15 amino acids. Losses at the gene ends were 6 bases for V and 5 bases for J; bases not matched to a gene: 5. Germline CDR1 reads MDHEN; CDR2 reads SYDVKM. This CDR3 reads CASSRRTSGTGELFF. The CDR3 nucleotides read TGTGCCAGCAGCAGGAGGACTAGCGGGACCGGGGAGCTGTTTTTT.

The rearrangement links TRBV18 to TRBJ2-3; possible D gene TRBD1, 6 bases. The V gene's germline CDR1 is KGHSH and CDR2 LQKENI. This CDR3 comprises 15 residues. V was clipped by 3 bases and J by 0 bases, with 10 bases between them. In DNA form, the CDR3 reads TGTGCCAGCTCACCCAGGGACACTAGCACAGATACGCAGTATTTT. Translating it yields CASSPRDTSTDTQYF. Drawing the rest from reference TRBV18 and TRBJ2-3, the complete variable domain is NAGVMQNPRHLVRRRGQEARLRCSPMKGHSHVYWYRQLPEEGLKFMVYLQKENIIDESGMPKERFSAEFPKEGPSILRIQQVVRGDSAAYFCASSPRDTSTDTQYFGPGTRLTVL.

V and J are TRBV28 and TRBJ1-2, with 7 bases matching TRBD1. V was clipped by 6 bases and J by 5 bases; unmatched bases: 6. The germline V gene encodes CDR1 MDHEN and CDR2 SYDVKM. The CDR3 sequence is 13 residues long. The CDR3 region has the DNA TGTGCCAGCAGACCGGACAGGAGATATGGCTACACCTTC. Protein sequence: CASRPDRRYGYTF.

V usage is TRBV5-1 and J usage is TRBJ2-2, with D hard to call. Trimming cost V 3 bases and J 0 bases, with 6 bases left between them. Germline V gene sequence: CDR1 SGHRS, CDR2 YFSETQ. The CDR3 has 14 residues. The CDR3 bases are TGCGCCAGCAGCTATAACTCGAACACCGGGGAGCTGTTTTTT. This gives the protein CASSYNSNTGELFF.

This chain uses TRBV5-6 with TRBJ1-2; D not certain. Germline-derived CDR1 and CDR2 are SGHDT and YYEEEE. The length of the CDR3 is 14 residues. V was shortened by 3 bases and J by 8 bases, with 17 bases between the two germline ends. CDR3 nucleotide sequence: TGTGCCAGCAGCTCGGGATTTGCTAACTGGGGCTACACCTTC. Amino acids: CASSSGFANWGYTF.

The chain combines TRBV7-2 with TRBJ2-3; 12 positions agree with TRBD1. The CDR3 covers 16 residues. Germline V lookup: CDR1 SGHTA, CDR2 FQGNSA. Losses at the gene ends were 7 bases for V and 6 bases for J; bases not matched to a gene: 11. CDR3 DNA: TGTGCCAGCACCCCATTTGTGGGACAGGGGGCGGATACGCAGTATTTT. This encodes CASTPFVGQGADTQYF.

V and J are TRBV5-6 and TRBJ1-1; D is unresolved. The CDR3 covers 13 residues. The germline V and J ends were trimmed by 3 bases and 4 bases, with 10 bases remaining between them. CDR1 and CDR2 from the germline V gene are SGHDT and YYEEEE. In nucleotides, the CDR3 is TGTGCCAGCAGCTCTAGGGCGCGCACTGAAGCTTTCTTT. Translated: CASSSRARTEAFF.

The CDR3 spells CASSPRGGAYEQYF. The CDR3, as DNA: TGTGCCAGCTCACCACGGGGCGGAGCCTACGAGCAGTACTTC. This chain joins TRBV18 and TRBJ2-7, with D perhaps TRBD1 (5 bases). Germline V gives CDR1 KGHSH, CDR2 LQKENI. The CDR3 spans 14 residues. V was shortened by 1 base and J by 2 bases, with 9 bases between the two germline ends.

CDR3 amino acids: CASSLATGSVTEAFF. CDR3 bases: TGTGCCAGCAGCTTGGCCACGGGGAGCGTCACTGAAGCTTTCTTT. The V and J genes are TRBV5-5 and TRBJ1-1; no reliable D call. V shed 0 bases and J shed 4 bases, with 13 bases lying between them. The germline V gene has CDR1 SGHKS and CDR2 YYEKEE (reference sequence). This CDR3 contains 15 residues. The full variable domain, rest sourced from reference TRBV5-5 and TRBJ1-1, is DAGVTQSPTHLIKTRGQQVTLRCSPISGHKSVSWYQQVLGQGPQFIFQYYEKEERGRGNFPDRFSARQFPNYSSELNVNALLLGDSALYLCASSLATGSVTEAFFGQGTRLTVV.